These T cell receptor beta chains were read from a single sample in a study of shared clonotypes between healthy human individuals. Using immunoSEQ multiplex PCR, the repertoire was profiled, and TCRdb retains in-frame clones only, with some absent. The sample comprises 800,000 or so clones, 90% to 98% of which are singletons, and under 0.25% rests with the top ten. The sequenced sample consisted of naive CD8+ T cells sorted from blood. These receptors came from a man aged 25-45 years in good health. CDR3s include the opening cysteine and the closing phenylalanine or tryptophan. Fields, in order: CDR3 protein, CDR3 DNA, clone size, J gene, V gene, D gene, CDR3 length. D genes are given only for firm matches. Clone size, where shown, is once, few, many, or a class for clones that have expanded.

CDR3: CASSQSRRETPDTQYF
DNA: TGCGCCAGCAGCCAAAGTCGGCGGGAGACCCCAGATACGCAGTATTTT
size: NA
J: TRBJ2-3
V: TRBV4-3
D: TRBD2
length: 16

CDR3: CASSYPLEANVLTF
DNA: TGTGCCAGCAGTTACCCGCTTGAGGCCAACGTCCTGACTTTC
size: NA
J: TRBJ2-6
V: TRBV6-6
D: NA
length: 14

CDR3: CASSYSKARSNEQFF
DNA: TGTGCCAGCAGTTACTCTAAGGCGAGGAGCAATGAGCAGTTCTTC
size: once
J: TRBJ2-1
V: TRBV6-6
D: NA
length: 15

CDR3: CASSQELGLSNEQFF
DNA: TGCGCCAGCAGCCAAGAATTGGGACTCAGCAATGAGCAGTTCTTC
size: NA
J: TRBJ2-1
V: TRBV4-1
D: NA
length: 15

CDR3: CASSYSGGDYEQYF
DNA: TGTGCCAGCAGTTACTCGGGGGGCGATTACGAGCAGTACTTC
size: NA
J: TRBJ2-7
V: TRBV6-6
D: NA
length: 14

CDR3: CASIPISRDTYYNEQFF
DNA: TGTGCCAGCATCCCGATATCCCGGGACACTTACTACAATGAGCAGTTCTTC
size: NA
J: TRBJ2-1
V: TRBV7-9
D: NA
length: 17

CDR3: CASRSPIKETQYF
DNA: TGTGCCAGCAGGTCACCGATCAAGGAGACCCAGTACTTC
size: NA
J: TRBJ2-5
V: TRBV6-6
D: NA
length: 13

CDR3: CASSFGQERTNEQFF
DNA: TGTGCCAGCAGCTTTGGACAGGAGCGGACGAATGAGCAGTTCTTC
size: NA
J: TRBJ2-1
V: TRBV7-9
D: TRBD1
length: 15

CDR3: CSVVGTSGYNEQFF
DNA: TGCAGCGTTGTAGGTACTAGCGGGTACAATGAGCAGTTCTTC
size: NA
J: TRBJ2-1
V: TRBV29-1
D: TRBD2
length: 14

CDR3: CATSERREGPNEQFF
DNA: TGTGCCACCAGCGAACGGCGGGAGGGACCAAATGAGCAGTTCTTC
size: once
J: TRBJ2-1
V: TRBV15
D: TRBD2
length: 15

CDR3: CASSGDVPNYGYTF
DNA: TGTGCCAGCAGCGGTGACGTTCCTAACTATGGCTACACCTTC
size: NA
J: TRBJ1-2
V: TRBV9
D: NA
length: 14

CDR3: CSVGVGRQGGSEQYF
DNA: TGCAGCGTTGGGGTGGGGAGACAAGGAGGGTCGGAGCAGTACTTC
size: NA
J: TRBJ2-7
V: TRBV29-1
D: NA
length: 15

CDR3: CASSEVVILTSGSSYEQYF
DNA: TGTGCCAGCAGTGAAGTTGTTATCCTTACTAGCGGGAGTTCCTACGAGCAGTACTTC
size: NA
J: TRBJ2-7
V: TRBV6-1
D: TRBD2
length: 19

CDR3: CSARETSGKFF
DNA: TGCAGTGCTAGAGAGACTAGCGGGAAGTTCTTC
size: once
J: TRBJ2-1
V: TRBV20-1
D: TRBD2
length: 11

CDR3: CASSFGLAGFYNEQFF
DNA: TGTGCCAGCAGTTTCGGACTAGCGGGGTTCTACAATGAGCAGTTCTTC
size: NA
J: TRBJ2-1
V: TRBV5-6
D: TRBD2
length: 16

CDR3: CASSLLPGEQYF
DNA: TGTGCCAGCAGTTTACTGCCGGGCGAGCAGTACTTC
size: NA
J: TRBJ2-7
V: TRBV27
D: NA
length: 12

CDR3: CASSLGLAGGSYEQYF
DNA: TGTGCCAGCAGCTTAGGACTAGCGGGAGGTTCCTACGAGCAGTACTTC
size: NA
J: TRBJ2-7
V: TRBV7-2
D: TRBD2
length: 16

CDR3: CASSHRRGSYNEQFF
DNA: TGTGCCAGCAGCCATCGTAGGGGGTCCTACAATGAGCAGTTCTTC
size: NA
J: TRBJ2-1
V: TRBV7-9
D: NA
length: 15

CDR3: CSVLNTEAFF
DNA: TGCAGCGTTCTGAACACTGAAGCTTTCTTT
size: once
J: TRBJ1-1
V: TRBV29-1
D: NA
length: 10

CDR3: CASSFQEGSNQPQHF
DNA: TGTGCCAGCAGCTTTCAGGAGGGTAGCAATCAGCCCCAGCATTTT
size: NA
J: TRBJ1-5
V: TRBV11-2
D: NA
length: 15

CDR3: CASRLAGVWEQYF
DNA: TGTGCCAGCCGACTAGCGGGAGTCTGGGAGCAGTACTTC
size: NA
J: TRBJ2-7
V: TRBV6-1
D: TRBD2
length: 13

CDR3: CASSPPPQVEQYF
DNA: TGTGCCAGCAGCCCCCCGCCGCAGGTCGAGCAGTACTTC
size: NA
J: TRBJ2-7
V: TRBV7-9
D: NA
length: 13

CDR3: CASSQGQTIANYGYTF
DNA: TGCGCCAGCAGCCAAGGACAGACTATAGCTAACTATGGCTACACCTTC
size: NA
J: TRBJ1-2
V: TRBV4-3
D: NA
length: 16

CDR3: CASSLDRGNTEAFF
DNA: TGTGCCAGCAGCTTAGACAGGGGGAACACTGAAGCTTTCTTT
size: NA
J: TRBJ1-1
V: TRBV13
D: TRBD1
length: 14

CDR3: CASSLGRWQQTEAFF
DNA: TGTGCCAGCAGTCTCGGGAGGTGGCAGCAGACTGAAGCTTTCTTT
size: NA
J: TRBJ1-1
V: TRBV25-1
D: NA
length: 15

CDR3: CASSKGRLDSVEQYF
DNA: TGTGCCAGCAGCAAGGGTCGACTAGACAGCGTCGAGCAGTACTTC
size: NA
J: TRBJ2-7
V: TRBV7-8
D: NA
length: 15